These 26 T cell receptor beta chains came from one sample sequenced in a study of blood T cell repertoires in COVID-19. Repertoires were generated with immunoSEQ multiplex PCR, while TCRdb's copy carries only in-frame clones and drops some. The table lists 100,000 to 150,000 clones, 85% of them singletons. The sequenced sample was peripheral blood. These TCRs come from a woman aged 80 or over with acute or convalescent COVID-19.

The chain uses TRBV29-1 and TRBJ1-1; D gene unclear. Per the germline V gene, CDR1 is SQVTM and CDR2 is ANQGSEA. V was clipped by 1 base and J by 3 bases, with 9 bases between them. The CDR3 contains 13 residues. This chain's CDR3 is CSVEAGGDTEAFF. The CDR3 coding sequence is TGCAGCGTTGAAGCCGGAGGCGACACTGAAGCTTTCTTT.

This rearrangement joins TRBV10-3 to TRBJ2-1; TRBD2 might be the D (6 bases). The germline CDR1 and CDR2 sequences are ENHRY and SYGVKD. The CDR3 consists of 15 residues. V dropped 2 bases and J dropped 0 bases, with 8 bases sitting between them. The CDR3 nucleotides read TGTGCCATCAGTGAGGGGGGGAGCTCCTACAATGAGCAGTTCTTC. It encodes CAISEGGSSYNEQFF.

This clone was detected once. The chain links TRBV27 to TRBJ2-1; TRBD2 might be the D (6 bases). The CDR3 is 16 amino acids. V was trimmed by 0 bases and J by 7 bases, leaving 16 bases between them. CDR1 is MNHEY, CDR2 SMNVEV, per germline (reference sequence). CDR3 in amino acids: CASSLSGGIGLNEQFF. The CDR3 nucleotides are TGTGCCAGCAGTTTATCGGGGGGAATCGGTTTGAATGAGCAGTTCTTC.

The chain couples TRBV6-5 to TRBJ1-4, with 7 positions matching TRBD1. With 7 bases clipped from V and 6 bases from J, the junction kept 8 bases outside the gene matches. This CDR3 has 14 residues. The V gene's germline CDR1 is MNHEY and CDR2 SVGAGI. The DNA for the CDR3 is TGTGCCAGCAACCGAGGGGGCGCTTATGAAAAACTGTTTTTT. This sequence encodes CASNRGGAYEKLFF.

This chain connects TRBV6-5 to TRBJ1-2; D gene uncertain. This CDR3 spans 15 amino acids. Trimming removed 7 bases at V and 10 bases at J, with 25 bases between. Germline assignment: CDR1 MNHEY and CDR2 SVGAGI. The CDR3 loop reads CASKEINSPLVHYTF. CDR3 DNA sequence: TGTGCCAGCAAAGAGATCAACAGCCCTTTAGTTCACTACACCTTC.

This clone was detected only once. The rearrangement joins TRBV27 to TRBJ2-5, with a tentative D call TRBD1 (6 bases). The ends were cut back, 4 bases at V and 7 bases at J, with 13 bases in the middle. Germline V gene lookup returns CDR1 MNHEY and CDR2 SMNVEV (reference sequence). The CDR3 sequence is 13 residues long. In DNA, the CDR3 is TGTGCCAGCAGTTCGACAGGTTGGGCGACCCAGTACTTC. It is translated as CASSSTGWATQYF.

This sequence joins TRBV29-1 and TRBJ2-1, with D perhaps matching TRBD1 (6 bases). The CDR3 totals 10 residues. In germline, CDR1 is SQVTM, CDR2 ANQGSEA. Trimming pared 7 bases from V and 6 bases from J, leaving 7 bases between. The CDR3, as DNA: TGCAGCGGACAGGTCAATGAGCAGTTCTTC. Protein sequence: CSGQVNEQFF.

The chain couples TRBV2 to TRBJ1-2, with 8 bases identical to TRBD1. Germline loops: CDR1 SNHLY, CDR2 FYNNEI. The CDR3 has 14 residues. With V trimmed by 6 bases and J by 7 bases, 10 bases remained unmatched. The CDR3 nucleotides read TGTGCCAGCAGGGGACAGGTCTTAAGTGTTGGCTACACCTTC. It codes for CASRGQVLSVGYTF.

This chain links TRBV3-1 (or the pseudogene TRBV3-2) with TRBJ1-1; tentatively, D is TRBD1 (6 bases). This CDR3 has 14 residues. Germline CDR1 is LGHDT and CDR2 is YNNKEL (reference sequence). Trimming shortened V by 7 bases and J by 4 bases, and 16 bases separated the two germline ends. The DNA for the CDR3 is TGTGCCAGCACTTCAAAAGGGGGAAGCACTGAAGCTTTCTTT. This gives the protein CASTSKGGSTEAFF.

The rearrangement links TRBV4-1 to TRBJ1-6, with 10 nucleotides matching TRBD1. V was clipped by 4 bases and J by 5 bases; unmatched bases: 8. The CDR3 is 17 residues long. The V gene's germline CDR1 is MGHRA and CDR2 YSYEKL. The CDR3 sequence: CASSRRTGGWDNSPLHF. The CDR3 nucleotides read TGCGCCAGCAGCCGCAGGACAGGGGGATGGGATAATTCACCCCTCCACTTT.

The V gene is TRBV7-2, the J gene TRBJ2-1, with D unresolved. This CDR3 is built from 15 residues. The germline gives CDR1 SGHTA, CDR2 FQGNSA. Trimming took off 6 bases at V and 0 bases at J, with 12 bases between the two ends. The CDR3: CASSPEENSYNEQFF. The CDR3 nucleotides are TGTGCCAGCAGTCCCGAGGAGAACTCCTACAATGAGCAGTTCTTC.

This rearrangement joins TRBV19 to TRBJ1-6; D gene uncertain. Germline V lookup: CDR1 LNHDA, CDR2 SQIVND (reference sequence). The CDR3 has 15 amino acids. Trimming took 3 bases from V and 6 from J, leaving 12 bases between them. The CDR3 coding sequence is TGTGCCAGTAGTATTACGGGTATACTTAATTCACCCCTCCACTTT. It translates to CASSITGILNSPLHF.

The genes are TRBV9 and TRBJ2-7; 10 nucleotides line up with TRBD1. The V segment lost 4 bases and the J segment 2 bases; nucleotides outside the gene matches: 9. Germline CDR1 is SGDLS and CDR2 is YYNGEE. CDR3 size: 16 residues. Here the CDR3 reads CASSITDRGSTYEQYF. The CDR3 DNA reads TGTGCCAGCAGCATAACGGACAGGGGGTCAACCTACGAGCAGTACTTC.

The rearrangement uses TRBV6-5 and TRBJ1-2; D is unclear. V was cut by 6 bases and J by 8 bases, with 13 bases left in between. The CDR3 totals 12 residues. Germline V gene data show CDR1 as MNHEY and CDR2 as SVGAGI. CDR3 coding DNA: TGTGCCAGCAGGATGGGCGAGGGAGGCTACACCTTC. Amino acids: CASRMGEGGYTF.

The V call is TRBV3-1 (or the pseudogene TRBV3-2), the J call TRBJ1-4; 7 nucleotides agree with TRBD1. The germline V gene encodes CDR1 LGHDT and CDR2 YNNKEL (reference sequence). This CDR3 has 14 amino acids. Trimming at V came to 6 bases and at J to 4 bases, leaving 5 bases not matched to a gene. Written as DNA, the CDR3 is TGTGCCAGCAGAAACAGGGGAAATAATGAAAAACTGTTTTTT. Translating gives CASRNRGNNEKLFF.

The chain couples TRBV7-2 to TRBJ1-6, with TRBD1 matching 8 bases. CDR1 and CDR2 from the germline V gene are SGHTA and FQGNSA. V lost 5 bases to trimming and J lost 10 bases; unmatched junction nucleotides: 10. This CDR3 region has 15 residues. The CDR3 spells CASSPGTGSRSPLHF. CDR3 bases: TGTGCCAGCAGCCCGGGGACAGGTTCTAGGTCACCCCTCCACTTT.

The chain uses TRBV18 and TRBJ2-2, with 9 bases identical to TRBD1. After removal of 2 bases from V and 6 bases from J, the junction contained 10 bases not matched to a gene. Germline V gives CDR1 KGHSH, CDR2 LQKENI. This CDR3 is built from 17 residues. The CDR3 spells CASSPRSRTGESGELFF. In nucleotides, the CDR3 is TGTGCCAGCTCACCAAGATCTCGGACAGGGGAGTCCGGGGAGCTGTTTTTT.

The chain's CDR3 is CASSLGQGVYNEQFF. The CDR3 DNA reads TGCGCCAGCAGCTTGGGACAGGGTGTGTACAATGAGCAGTTCTTC. This chain joins TRBV5-1 and TRBJ2-1, with TRBD1 matching 7 bases. Germline CDR1 and CDR2: SGHRS and YFSETQ. The CDR3 loop spans 15 amino acids. The J segment lost 4 bases and the V segment lost 0 bases, leaving 4 bases of the junction unmatched.

The CDR3 nucleotides are TGTGCCAGTACCAAGACAGGGTCCGTCTATGGCTACACCTTC. This gives the protein CASTKTGSVYGYTF. J is TRBJ1-2 and V is TRBV19; 7 nucleotides line up with TRBD1. This CDR3 contains 14 residues. Germline CDR1 is LNHDA and CDR2 is SQIVND (reference sequence). Unmatched junction bases numbered 9, after V lost 7 bases and J lost 4 bases.

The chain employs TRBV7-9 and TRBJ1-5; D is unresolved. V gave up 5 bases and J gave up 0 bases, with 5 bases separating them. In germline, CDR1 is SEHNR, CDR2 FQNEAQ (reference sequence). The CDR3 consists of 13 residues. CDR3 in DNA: TGTGCCAGCAGCCTAAATAGCAATCAGCCCCAGCATTTT. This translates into CASSLNSNQPQHF. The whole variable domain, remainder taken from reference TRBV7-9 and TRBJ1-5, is DTGVSQNPRHKITKRGQNVTFRCDPISEHNRLYWYRQTLGQGPEFLTYFQNEAQLEKSRLLSDRFSAERPKGSFSTLEIQRTEQGDSAMYLCASSLNSNQPQHFGDGTRLSIL.

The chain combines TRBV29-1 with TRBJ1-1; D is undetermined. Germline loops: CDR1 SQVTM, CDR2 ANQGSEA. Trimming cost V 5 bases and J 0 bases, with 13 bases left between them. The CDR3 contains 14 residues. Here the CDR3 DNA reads TGCAGCGTTCGAAAACAGCTCCTGAACACTGAAGCTTTCTTT. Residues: CSVRKQLLNTEAFF.

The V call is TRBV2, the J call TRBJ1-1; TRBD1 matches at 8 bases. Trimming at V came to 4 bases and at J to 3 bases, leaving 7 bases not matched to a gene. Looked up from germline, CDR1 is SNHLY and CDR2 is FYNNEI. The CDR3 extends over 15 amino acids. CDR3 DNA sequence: TGTGCCAGCAGTGCCGGGACAGGAATTTACACTGAAGCTTTCTTT. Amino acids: CASSAGTGIYTEAFF.

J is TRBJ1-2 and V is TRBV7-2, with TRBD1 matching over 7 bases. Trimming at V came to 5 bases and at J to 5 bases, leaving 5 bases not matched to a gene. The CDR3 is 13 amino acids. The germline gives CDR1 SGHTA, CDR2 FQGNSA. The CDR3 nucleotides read TGTGCCAGCAGCGACTGGACAGGTTATGGCTACACCTTC. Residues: CASSDWTGYGYTF. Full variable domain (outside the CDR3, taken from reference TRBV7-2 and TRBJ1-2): GAGVSQSPSNKVTEKGKDVELRCDPISGHTALYWYRQSLGQGLEFLIYFQGNSAPDKSGLPSDRFSAERTGGSVSTLTIQRTQQEDSAVYLCASSDWTGYGYTFGSGTRLTVV.

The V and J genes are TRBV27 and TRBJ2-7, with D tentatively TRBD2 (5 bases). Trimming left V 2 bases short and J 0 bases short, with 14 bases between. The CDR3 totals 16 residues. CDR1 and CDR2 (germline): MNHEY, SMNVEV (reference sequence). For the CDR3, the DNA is TGTGCCAGCAGTTTAGCGGGTCCCGTTCTCTCCTACGAGCAGTACTTC. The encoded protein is CASSLAGPVLSYEQYF.

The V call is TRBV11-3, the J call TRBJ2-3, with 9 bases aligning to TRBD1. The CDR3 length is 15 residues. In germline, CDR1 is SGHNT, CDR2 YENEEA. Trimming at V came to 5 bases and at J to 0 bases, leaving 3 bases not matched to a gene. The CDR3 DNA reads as TGTGCCAGCAGCCCTGGACAGGGGAGCACAGATACGCAGTATTTT. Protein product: CASSPGQGSTDTQYF.

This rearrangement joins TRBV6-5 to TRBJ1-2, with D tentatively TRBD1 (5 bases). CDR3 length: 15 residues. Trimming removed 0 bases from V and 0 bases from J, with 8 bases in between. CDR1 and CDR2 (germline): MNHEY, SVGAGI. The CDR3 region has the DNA TGTGCCAGCAGTTACTCGGGGCAGGCTAACTATGGCTACACCTTC. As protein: CASSYSGQANYGYTF.